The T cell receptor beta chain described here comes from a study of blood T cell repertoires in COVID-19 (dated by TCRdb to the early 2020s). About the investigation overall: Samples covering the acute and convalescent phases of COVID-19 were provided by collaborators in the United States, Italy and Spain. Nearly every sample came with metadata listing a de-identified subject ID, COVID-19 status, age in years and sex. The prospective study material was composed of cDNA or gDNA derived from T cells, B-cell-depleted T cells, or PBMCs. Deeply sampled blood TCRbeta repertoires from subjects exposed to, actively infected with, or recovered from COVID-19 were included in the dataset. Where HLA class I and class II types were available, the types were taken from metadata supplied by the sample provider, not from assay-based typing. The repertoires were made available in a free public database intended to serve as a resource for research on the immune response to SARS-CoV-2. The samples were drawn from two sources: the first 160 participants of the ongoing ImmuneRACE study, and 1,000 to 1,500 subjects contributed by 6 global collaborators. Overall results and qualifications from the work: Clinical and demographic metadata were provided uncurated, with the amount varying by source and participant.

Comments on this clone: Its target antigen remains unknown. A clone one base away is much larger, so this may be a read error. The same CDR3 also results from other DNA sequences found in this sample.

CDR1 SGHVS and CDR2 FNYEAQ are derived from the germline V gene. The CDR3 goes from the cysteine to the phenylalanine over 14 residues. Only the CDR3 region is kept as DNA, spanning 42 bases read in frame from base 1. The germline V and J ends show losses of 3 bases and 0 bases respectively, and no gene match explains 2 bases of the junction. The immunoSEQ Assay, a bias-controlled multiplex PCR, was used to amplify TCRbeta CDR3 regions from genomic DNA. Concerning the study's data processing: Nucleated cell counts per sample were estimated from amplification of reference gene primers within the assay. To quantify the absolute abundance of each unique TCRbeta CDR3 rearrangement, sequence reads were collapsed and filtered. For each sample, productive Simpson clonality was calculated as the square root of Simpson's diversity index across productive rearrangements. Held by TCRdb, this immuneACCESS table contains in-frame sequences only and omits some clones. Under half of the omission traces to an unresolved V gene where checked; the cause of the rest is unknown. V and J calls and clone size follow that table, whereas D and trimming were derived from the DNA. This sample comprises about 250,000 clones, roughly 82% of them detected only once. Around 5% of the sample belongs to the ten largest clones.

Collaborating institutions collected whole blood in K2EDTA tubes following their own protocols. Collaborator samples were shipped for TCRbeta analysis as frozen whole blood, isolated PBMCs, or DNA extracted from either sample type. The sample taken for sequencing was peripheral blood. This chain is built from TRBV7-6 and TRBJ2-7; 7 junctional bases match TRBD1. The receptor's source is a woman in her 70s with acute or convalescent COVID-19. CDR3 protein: CASSLTGSSYEQYF. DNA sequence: TGTGCCAGCAGCTTGACAGGGAGCTCCTACGAGCAGTACTTC. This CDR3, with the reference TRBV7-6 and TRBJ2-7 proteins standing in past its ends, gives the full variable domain GAGVSQSPRYKVTKRGQDVALRCDPISGHVSLYWYRQALGQGPEFLTYFNYEAQQDKSGLPNDRFSAERPEGSISTLTIQRTEQRDSAMYRCASSLTGSSYEQYFGPGTRLTVT.